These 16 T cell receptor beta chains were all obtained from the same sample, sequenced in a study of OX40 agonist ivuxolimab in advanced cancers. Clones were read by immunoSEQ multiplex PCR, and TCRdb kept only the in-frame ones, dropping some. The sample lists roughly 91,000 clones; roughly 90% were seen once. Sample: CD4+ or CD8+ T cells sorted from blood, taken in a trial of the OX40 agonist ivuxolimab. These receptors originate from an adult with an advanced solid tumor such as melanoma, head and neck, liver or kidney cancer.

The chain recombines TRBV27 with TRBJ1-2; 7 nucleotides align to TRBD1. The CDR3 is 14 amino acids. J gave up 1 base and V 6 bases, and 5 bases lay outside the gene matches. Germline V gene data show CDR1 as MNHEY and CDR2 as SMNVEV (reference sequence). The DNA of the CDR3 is TGTGCCAGCAGCACAGGGGTCGATAACTATGGCTACACCTTC. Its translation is CASSTGVDNYGYTF.

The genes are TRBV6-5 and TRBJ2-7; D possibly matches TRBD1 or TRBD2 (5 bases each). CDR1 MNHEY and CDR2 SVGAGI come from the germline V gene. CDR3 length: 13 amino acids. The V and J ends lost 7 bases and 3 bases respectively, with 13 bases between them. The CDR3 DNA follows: TGTGCCAGCAACGGTTGGGACCGCTACGAGCAGTACTTC. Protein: CASNGWDRYEQYF.

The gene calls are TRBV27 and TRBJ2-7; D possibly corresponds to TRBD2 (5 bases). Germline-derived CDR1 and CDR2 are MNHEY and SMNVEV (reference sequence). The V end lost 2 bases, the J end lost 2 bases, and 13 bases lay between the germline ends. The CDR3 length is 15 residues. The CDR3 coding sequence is TGTGCCAGCAGTTTAATCGACCGGACTGCCTACGAGCAGTACTTC. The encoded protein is CASSLIDRTAYEQYF.

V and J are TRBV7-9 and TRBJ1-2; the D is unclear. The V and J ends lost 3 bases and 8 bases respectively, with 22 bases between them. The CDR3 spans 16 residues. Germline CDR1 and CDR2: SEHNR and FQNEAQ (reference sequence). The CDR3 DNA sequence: TGTGCCAGCAGCTTTCTAACGGATCTCAAAGGAGGGGGCTACACCTTC. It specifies CASSFLTDLKGGGYTF. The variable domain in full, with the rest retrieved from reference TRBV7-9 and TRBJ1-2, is DTGVSQNPRHKITKRGQNVTFRCDPISEHNRLYWYRQTLGQGPEFLTYFQNEAQLEKSRLLSDRFSAERPKGSFSTLEIQRTEQGDSAMYLCASSFLTDLKGGGYTFGSGTRLTVV.

The CDR3 sequence: CSAGADTQYF. Written as DNA, the CDR3 is TGCAGTGCTGGAGCAGATACGCAGTATTTT. V usage is TRBV20-1 and J usage is TRBJ2-3; D uncertain. The CDR3 is made up of 10 amino acids. Trimming shortened V by 5 bases and J by 4 bases, and 4 bases separated the two germline ends. Germline-derived CDR1 and CDR2 are DFQATT and SNEGSKA (reference sequence).

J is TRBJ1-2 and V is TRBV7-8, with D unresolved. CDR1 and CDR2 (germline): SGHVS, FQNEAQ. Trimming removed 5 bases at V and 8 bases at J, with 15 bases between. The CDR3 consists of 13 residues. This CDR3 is CASSTSSERGYTF. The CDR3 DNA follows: TGTGCCAGCAGCACCTCCTCGGAAAGAGGCTACACCTTC.

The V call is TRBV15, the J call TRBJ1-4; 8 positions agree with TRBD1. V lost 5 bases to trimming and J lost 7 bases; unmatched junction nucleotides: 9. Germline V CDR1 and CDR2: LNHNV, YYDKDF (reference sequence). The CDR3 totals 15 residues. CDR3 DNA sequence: TGTGCCACCAGCGCCTACAGGGGGAGTAGTGAAAAACTGTTTTTT. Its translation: CATSAYRGSSEKLFF. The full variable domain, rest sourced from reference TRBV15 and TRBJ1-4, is DAMVIQNPRYQVTQFGKPVTLSCSQTLNHNVMYWYQQKSSQAPKLLFHYYDKDFNNEADTPDNFQSRRPNTSFCFLDIRSPGLGDTAMYLCATSAYRGSSEKLFFGSGTQLSVL.

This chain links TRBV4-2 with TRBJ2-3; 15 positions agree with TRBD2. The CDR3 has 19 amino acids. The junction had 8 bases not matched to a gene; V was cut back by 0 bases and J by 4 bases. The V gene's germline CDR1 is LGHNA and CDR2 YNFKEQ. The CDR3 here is CASSQDPGLAGGEADTQYF. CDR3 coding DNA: TGTGCCAGCAGCCAAGACCCGGGACTAGCGGGGGGAGAGGCAGATACGCAGTATTTT.

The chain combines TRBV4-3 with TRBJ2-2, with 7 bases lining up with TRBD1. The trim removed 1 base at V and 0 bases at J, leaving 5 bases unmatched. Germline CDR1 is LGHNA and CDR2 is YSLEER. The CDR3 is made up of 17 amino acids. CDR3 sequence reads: CASSQGAGTANTGELFF. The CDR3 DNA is TGCGCCAGCAGCCAAGGAGCCGGGACAGCGAACACCGGGGAGCTGTTTTTT.

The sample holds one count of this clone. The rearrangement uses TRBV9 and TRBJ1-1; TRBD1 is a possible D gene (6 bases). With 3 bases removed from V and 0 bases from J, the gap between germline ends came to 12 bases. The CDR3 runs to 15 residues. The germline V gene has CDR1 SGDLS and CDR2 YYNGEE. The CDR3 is CASSARGQMNTEAFF. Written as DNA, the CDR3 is TGTGCCAGCAGCGCTAGAGGACAGATGAACACTGAAGCTTTCTTT.

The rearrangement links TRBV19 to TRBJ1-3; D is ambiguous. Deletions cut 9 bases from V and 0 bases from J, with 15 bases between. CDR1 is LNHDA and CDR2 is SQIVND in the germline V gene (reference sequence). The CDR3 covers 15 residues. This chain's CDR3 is CASKPADRSGNTIYF. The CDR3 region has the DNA TGTGCCAGCAAACCCGCGGACCGCTCTGGAAACACCATATATTTT.

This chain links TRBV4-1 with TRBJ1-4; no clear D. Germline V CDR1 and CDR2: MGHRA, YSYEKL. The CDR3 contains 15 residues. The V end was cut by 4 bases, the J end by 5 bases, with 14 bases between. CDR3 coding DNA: TGCGCCAGCAGCCGGGTCGGAACGACCAATGAAAAACTGTTTTTT. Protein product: CASSRVGTTNEKLFF.

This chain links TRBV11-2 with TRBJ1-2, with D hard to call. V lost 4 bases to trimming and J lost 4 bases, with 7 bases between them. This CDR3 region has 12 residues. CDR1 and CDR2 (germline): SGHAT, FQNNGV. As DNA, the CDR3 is TGTGCCAGCAGCTACAGAGTCTATGGCTACACCTTC. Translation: CASSYRVYGYTF.

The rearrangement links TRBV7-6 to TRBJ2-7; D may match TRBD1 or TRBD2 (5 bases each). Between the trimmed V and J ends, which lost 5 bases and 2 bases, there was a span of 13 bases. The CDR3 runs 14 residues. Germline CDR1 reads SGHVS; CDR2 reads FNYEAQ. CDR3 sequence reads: CASSPGTLPYEQYF. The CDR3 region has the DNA TGTGCCAGCAGCCCGGGGACGCTTCCCTACGAGCAGTACTTC.

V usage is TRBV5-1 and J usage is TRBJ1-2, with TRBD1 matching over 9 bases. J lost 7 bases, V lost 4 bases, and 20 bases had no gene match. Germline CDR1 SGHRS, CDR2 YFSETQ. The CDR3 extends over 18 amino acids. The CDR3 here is CASSTGTGTGPPRGGYTF. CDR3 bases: TGCGCCAGCAGCACCGGAACCGGGACAGGGCCTCCGCGGGGTGGCTACACCTTC.

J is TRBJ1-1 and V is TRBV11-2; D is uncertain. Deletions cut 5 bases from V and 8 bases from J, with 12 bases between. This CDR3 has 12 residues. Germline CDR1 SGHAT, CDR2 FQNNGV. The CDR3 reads CASSIRRKEAFF. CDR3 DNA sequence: TGTGCCAGCAGCATTAGACGGAAAGAAGCTTTCTTT.